The present T cell receptor beta chain was sequenced within a study of T-cell reconstitution after alpha-beta-depleted transplantation in children (dated by TCRdb to the mid-2010s). In terms of the full investigation: Using TCR repertoire profiling, the study followed T-cell immune reconstitution in a quantitative way in children after TCRalphabeta/CD19-depleted allogeneic hematopoietic cell transplantation.

Library preparation was by PCR. For sequencing, an Illumina HiSeq 2500 was employed. To normalize quantification of the TCRbeta repertoire, the TCR libraries were built with molecular barcoding that relied on unique molecular identifiers. The public reads were run again by TCRdb, first through fastp at Q25 and then through MiXCR, and only productive beta chains were kept. Identical CDR3 protein sequences are pooled into one entry, listed with their most common genes and DNA. In this sample the table shows roughly 420,000 distinct CDR3 sequences, roughly 15% of which occur a single time. The biggest ten clones account for 25% to 30% of the sample. Worth noting for this clonotype: Its antigen is currently not known. Base qualities are missing; no much larger clone stands one base away.

This specimen's treatment or condition label, per the study, means: allogeneic hematopoietic cell transplantation with graft depleted of TCRalphabeta T cells and CD19 B cells. The children who served as transplant recipients had been given grafts of TCRalphabeta/CD19-depleted allogeneic hematopoietic cells. From the germline V gene (reference sequence), CDR1 is SGHNT and CDR2 is YYREEE. The CDR3 covers 15 residues, taking in both the cysteine and the phenylalanine. The read is trimmed to its CDR3 DNA, 45 bases read in frame from base 1. The V end loses 0 bases and the J end loses 3 bases, and a stretch of 11 bases separates them. Here is what the overall study found, with its caveats: Over the following months the frequencies of hyperexpanded clones went down, and after one year T-cell counts and TCRbeta diversity were mostly credited to newly produced T cells. In some patients, high TCRbeta diversity at day 60 was attributed to recipient T cells and intrathymic progenitors that had survived conditioning. Apparently early alphabetaT-cell count recovery about two months after transplant reportedly relied on only several hundred rapidly expanded clones derived from non-depleted graft cells.

This TCR was recovered from a boy younger than two who had a stem cell transplant for Wiskott-Aldrich syndrome, so the T cells may come from the graft donor. Here the chain combines TRBV5-4 and TRBJ2-3; matching of 6 bases hints at TRBD1 as the D gene. This specimen consisted of PBMCs, mostly from graft donor cells, obtained 360 days after TCRalphabeta/CD19-depleted stem cell transplant. The CDR3 here reads CASSLDRASTDTQYF. The nucleotide sequence reads as follows: TGTGCCAGCAGCTTGGACAGGGCCTCTACAGATACGCAGTATTTT.